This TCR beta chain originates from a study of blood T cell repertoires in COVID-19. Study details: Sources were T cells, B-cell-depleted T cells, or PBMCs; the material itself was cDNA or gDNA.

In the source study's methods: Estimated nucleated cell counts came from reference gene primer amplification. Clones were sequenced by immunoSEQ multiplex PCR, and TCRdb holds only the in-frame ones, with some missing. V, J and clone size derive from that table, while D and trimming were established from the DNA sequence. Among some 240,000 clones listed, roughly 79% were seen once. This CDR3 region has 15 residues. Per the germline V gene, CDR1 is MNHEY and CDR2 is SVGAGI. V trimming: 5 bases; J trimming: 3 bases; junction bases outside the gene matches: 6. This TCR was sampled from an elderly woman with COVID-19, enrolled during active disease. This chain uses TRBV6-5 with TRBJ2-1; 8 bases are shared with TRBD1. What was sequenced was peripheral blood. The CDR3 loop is CASSKTGAYYNEQFF. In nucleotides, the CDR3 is TGTGCCAGCAGTAAGACAGGGGCGTACTACAATGAGCAGTTCTTC.